A selection of T cell receptor beta chains follows, all from one sample in a study of vaccination and CD4 T cells after COVID-19. No antigen is known for these receptors. TCRdb reprocessed the PCR reads with MiXCR, giving one entry per CDR3 protein. Of about 10,000 distinct CDR3 sequences listed, around 50% are singletons. Sequenced material: CD4+ T cells from blood, cultured in vitro. These receptors all stem from a human donor in good health. CDR3s include the opening cysteine and the closing phenylalanine or tryptophan. Fields, in order: J gene, V gene, CDR3 protein.

TRBJ1-2 TRBV20-1 CSASIGRSANYGYTF
TRBJ1-2 TRBV27 CASTKFGAANYGYTF
TRBJ2-5 TRBV12-3/TRBV12-4 CASSPRVGGQETQYF
TRBJ2-2 TRBV2 CASSPRTGNTGELFF
TRBJ2-7 TRBV19 CASKQGLAGGRRQYF
TRBJ1-6 TRBV7-6 CASSLAGGNSPLHF
TRBJ1-2 TRBV19 CASSISGNGYTF
TRBJ2-1 TRBV19 CASSDQQGRYNEQFF
TRBJ2-5 TRBV10-1 CASSESGRTQETQYF
TRBJ1-2 TRBV6-1 CASSPVAPMSGYTF
TRBJ2-5 TRBV11-2 CASSLGVGGETQYF
TRBJ1-5 TRBV12-3/TRBV12-4 CASSPNLGGNQPQHF